Below are 13 T cell receptor beta chains sequenced from a single sample in a study of T cell responses to AZD1222 COVID-19 vaccine. The assay was immunoSEQ multiplex PCR, and TCRdb's table has in-frame clones only and misses some. The sample lists fewer than 110,000 clones; about 90% were seen once. The source was peripheral blood, collected on day 0 of AZD1222 vaccination. These receptor sequences come from an adult in good health.

The chain joins TRBV6-5 to TRBJ2-2; D gene ambiguous. Germline lookup yields CDR1 MNHEY and CDR2 SVGAGI. Trimming took off 0 bases at V and 0 bases at J, with 8 bases between the two ends. The CDR3 contains 16 residues. The CDR3, as DNA: TGTGCCAGCAGTTACTCGCCAACGCCGAACACCGGGGAGCTGTTTTTT. This encodes CASSYSPTPNTGELFF.

With respect to this clone: A read error may produce the germline difference seen at one junction end. This chain joins TRBV23-1 and TRBJ1-1; 7 bases match TRBD1. TRBV23-1 is designated an ORF whose function remains uncertain. The CDR3 is 17 amino acids. The CDR3: CASSQWHRGPPNSEAFF. The CDR3 bases are TGCGCCAGCAGTCAATGGCACAGGGGCCCTCCGAACTCTGAAGCTTTCTTT.

The chain uses TRBV7-9 and TRBJ2-3, with D maybe TRBD2 (6 bases). V lost 3 bases to trimming and J lost 1 base, with 8 bases between them. Germline CDR1 is SEHNR and CDR2 is FQNEAQ (reference sequence). The length of the CDR3 is 14 residues. The CDR3 DNA reads as TGTGCCAGCAGCTTGAGGGAGGGCACAGATACGCAGTATTTT. It translates to CASSLREGTDTQYF.

V is TRBV7-9 and J is TRBJ1-4, with a tentative D call TRBD1 (5 bases). Germline V gives CDR1 SEHNR, CDR2 FQNEAQ (reference sequence). V was pared by 0 bases and J by 3 bases, with 8 bases between. This CDR3 region has 15 residues. The CDR3 sequence: CASSLADTANEKLFF. CDR3 DNA sequence: TGTGCCAGCAGCTTAGCGGACACTGCTAATGAAAAACTGTTTTTT.

CDR3 residues: CASSDDRPSYNEQFF. The CDR3 DNA sequence: TGTGCCAGCAGCGACGACAGACCCTCCTACAATGAGCAGTTCTTC. The rearrangement joins TRBV7-2 to TRBJ2-1; D perhaps matches TRBD1 (5 bases). This CDR3 has 15 residues. Germline V gene lookup returns CDR1 SGHTA and CDR2 FQGNSA. The V and J ends lost 5 bases and 0 bases respectively, with 11 bases between them. The full variable domain, rest sourced from reference TRBV7-2 and TRBJ2-1, is GAGVSQSPSNKVTEKGKDVELRCDPISGHTALYWYRQSLGQGLEFLIYFQGNSAPDKSGLPSDRFSAERTGGSVSTLTIQRTQQEDSAVYLCASSDDRPSYNEQFFGPGTRLTVL.

The chain combines TRBV6-2 or TRBV6-3 with TRBJ1-3; possibly TRBD1 for D (5 bases). The CDR3 is made up of 16 amino acids. CDR1 and CDR2 (germline): MNHEY, SVGEGT. Trimming left V 6 bases short and J 4 bases short, with 19 bases between. The chain's CDR3 is CASSPNPGREGNTIYF. CDR3 coding DNA: TGTGCCAGCAGCCCTAACCCGGGCAGGGAAGGAAACACCATATATTTT.

The chain has TRBV5-3 and TRBJ2-7, with unresolved D. TRBV5-3 is classed as an ORF, of uncertain function. The CDR3 totals 10 residues. Trimming took 8 bases from V and 3 from J, leaving 6 bases between them. CDR3 region: CARDYYEQYF. The CDR3 nucleotides are TGTGCCAGGGATTACTACGAGCAGTACTTC.

The V gene is TRBV3-1 (or the pseudogene TRBV3-2), the J gene TRBJ1-6; no firm D call. The CDR3 covers 15 residues. Trimming pared 4 bases from V and 1 base from J, leaving 8 bases between. Germline CDR1 reads LGHDT; CDR2 reads YNNKEL (reference sequence). CDR3 bases: TGTGCCAGCAGCCTCCCGGGATCCTATAATTCACCCCTCCACTTT. Translating it yields CASSLPGSYNSPLHF.

The rearrangement uses TRBV29-1 and TRBJ2-1; D gene ambiguous. Germline V CDR1 and CDR2: SQVTM, ANQGSEA. Trimming pared 4 bases from V and 7 bases from J, leaving 5 bases between. The CDR3 is 10 amino acids. The CDR3 protein is CSVVRNEQFF. CDR3 bases: TGCAGCGTTGTACGTAATGAGCAGTTCTTC.

The table lists this clone with a count of one. The chain links TRBV7-6 to TRBJ2-6, with D possibly matching TRBD1 (6 bases). Germline lookup yields CDR1 SGHVS and CDR2 FNYEAQ. Trimming left V 5 bases short and J 1 base short, with 18 bases between. This CDR3 is built from 18 residues. CDR3 coding DNA: TGTGCCAGCAGCGCAAGAGGGCAGGGGCCGTCTGGGGCCAACGTCCTGACTTTC. Translation gives CASSARGQGPSGANVLTF.

The chain is built from TRBV2 and TRBJ1-5; unclear D gene. The CDR3 contains 18 residues. V lost 3 bases to trimming and J lost 0 bases, with 18 bases between them. From germline, CDR1 is SNHLY and CDR2 FYNNEI. Here the CDR3 DNA reads TGTGCCAGCAGTGAGGTTCTATGGGCAATCCATAGCAATCAGCCCCAGCATTTT. Residues: CASSEVLWAIHSNQPQHF.

As to this clone: An end of the junction does not agree with germline; a read error may underlie this. The genes are TRBV27 and TRBJ2-3; D not resolved. There are 11 residues in the CDR3. In germline, CDR1 is MNHEY, CDR2 SMNVEV (reference sequence). The CDR3 here is CASSHLDLVHF. The CDR3, as DNA: TGTGCCAGCAGTCACCTGGACCTGGTGCATTTT.

The rearrangement joins TRBV5-6 to TRBJ1-2; D may be TRBD1 (5 bases). This CDR3 spans 12 amino acids. Looked up from germline, CDR1 is SGHDT and CDR2 is YYEEEE. Trimming left V 4 bases short and J 5 bases short, with 9 bases between. CDR3 in DNA: TGTGCCAGCAGCCCCTGGGGGTATGGCTACACCTTC. It is translated as CASSPWGYGYTF. The full variable domain, in which reference TRBV5-6 and TRBJ1-2 provide the parts outside the CDR3, is DAGVTQSPTHLIKTRGQQVTLRCSPKSGHDTVSWYQQALGQGPQFIFQYYEEEERQRGNFPDRFSGHQFPNYSSELNVNALLLGDSALYLCASSPWGYGYTFGSGTRLTVV.